Shown below are 24 T cell receptor beta chains from a single sample sequenced in a study of T cell responses to AZD1222 COVID-19 vaccine. Only in-frame clones appear in the TCRdb table, and some are missing; sequencing was by immunoSEQ multiplex PCR. The sample carries some 130,000 clones, over 80% recorded once. The sample consisted of peripheral blood, taken 28 days after the second AZD1222 dose. These receptor sequences come from an adult who received the AZD1222 COVID-19 vaccine.

Concerning this clone: The sample has other DNA sequences that encode this CDR3 too. The chain combines TRBV9 with TRBJ2-1; 8 bases align to TRBD2. Germline V CDR1 and CDR2: SGDLS, YYNGEE. This CDR3 spans 15 amino acids. The junction had 6 bases not matched to a gene; V was cut back by 1 base and J by 6 bases. CDR3 DNA sequence: TGTGCCAGCAGCGTACGGGAGGGCCCCGTCAATGAGCAGTTCTTC. Protein: CASSVREGPVNEQFF. The whole variable domain, filled in from reference TRBV9 and TRBJ2-1, reads DSGVTQTPKHLITATGQRVTLRCSPRSGDLSVYWYQQSLDQGLQFLIQYYNGEERAKGNILERFSAQQFPDLHSELNLSSLELGDSALYFCASSVREGPVNEQFFGPGTRLTVL.

The chain employs TRBV7-6 and TRBJ2-7; TRBD2 agrees at 12 bases. Looked up from germline, CDR1 is SGHVS and CDR2 is FNYEAQ. The trim removed 4 bases at V and 6 bases at J, leaving 13 bases unmatched. This CDR3 is 17 amino acids long. The CDR3 protein is CASSSGPPTSGRSEQYF. CDR3 bases: TGTGCCAGCAGCTCCGGACCCCCGACTAGCGGGAGAAGCGAGCAGTACTTC.

The rearrangement links TRBV4-3 to TRBJ1-5; D not resolved. V lost 1 base, J lost 6 bases, and 10 bases lay in between. Germline V lookup: CDR1 LGHNA, CDR2 YSLEER. This CDR3 has 14 residues. The CDR3 bases are TGCGCCAGCAGCCAAGGAAGGCGGTCTCAGCCCCAGCATTTT. Translated: CASSQGRRSQPQHF.

This chain connects TRBV19 to TRBJ2-3; D perhaps matches TRBD1 (5 bases). This CDR3 region has 15 residues. The germline V gene encodes CDR1 LNHDA and CDR2 SQIVND (reference sequence). The V gene lost 7 bases and the J gene lost 4 bases, with 18 bases spanning the gap. Here the CDR3 reads CASTDQPQGADTQYF. The CDR3 DNA sequence: TGTGCCAGTACTGACCAGCCCCAAGGGGCAGATACGCAGTATTTT.

This chain links TRBV19 with TRBJ1-1; unclear D gene. V was clipped by 7 bases and J by 4 bases, with 16 bases between them. The germline CDR1 and CDR2 sequences are LNHDA and SQIVND (reference sequence). The CDR3 spans 14 residues. The CDR3 sequence is CASTSPQRATEAFF. CDR3 in DNA: TGTGCCAGTACCTCACCACAGAGAGCCACTGAAGCTTTCTTT.

The gene calls are TRBV28 and TRBJ1-5; D unresolved. Germline CDR1 and CDR2: MDHEN and SYDVKM. The CDR3 loop spans 12 amino acids. V was clipped by 9 bases and J by 9 bases, with 15 bases between them. CDR3 protein: CASTGGSRPQHF. Here the CDR3 DNA reads TGTGCCAGTACTGGCGGCAGCAGGCCCCAGCATTTT.

The V and J genes are TRBV4-3 and TRBJ1-4; D remains unclear. There are 13 residues in the CDR3. V was trimmed by 0 bases and J by 8 bases, leaving 7 bases between them. Germline-derived CDR1 and CDR2 are LGHNA and YSLEER. The CDR3 spells CASSQDGREKLFF. The CDR3 bases are TGCGCCAGCAGCCAAGATGGGCGAGAAAAACTGTTTTTT.

This rearrangement joins TRBV6-1 to TRBJ2-1; no clear D gene. The CDR3 runs 13 residues. The V end was cut by 1 base, the J end by 9 bases, with 10 bases between. Germline-derived CDR1 and CDR2 are MNHNS and SASEGT. The CDR3 sequence: CASSEDRSGEQFF. DNA of the CDR3: TGTGCCAGCAGTGAAGACCGTTCGGGTGAGCAGTTCTTC.

This clone was seen just once. The V gene is TRBV9, the J gene TRBJ2-7; D may be TRBD1 (6 bases). The germline V gene encodes CDR1 SGDLS and CDR2 YYNGEE. Deletions cut 3 bases from V and 7 bases from J, with 11 bases between. This CDR3 comprises 12 residues. The CDR3 protein is CASSARGGEQYF. The CDR3 nucleotides are TGTGCCAGCAGCGCCAGGGGTGGTGAGCAGTACTTC.

The chain recombines TRBV29-1 with TRBJ1-5; D possibly corresponds to TRBD1 (6 bases). The V end was cut by 6 bases, the J end by 3 bases, with 12 bases between. From germline, CDR1 is SQVTM and CDR2 ANQGSEA. CDR3 size: 13 residues. CDR3 coding DNA: TGCAGCGTCGCTACAGGGTACAATCAGCCCCAGCATTTT. The encoded protein is CSVATGYNQPQHF.

CDR3 coding DNA: TGTGCCTGGAGCACCGGGACAGGGGTAAATCAGCCCCAGCATTTT. Amino acid sequence: CAWSTGTGVNQPQHF. The chain carries TRBV30 and TRBJ1-5, with 10 positions matching TRBD1. CDR3 length: 15 residues. CDR1 and CDR2 (germline): GTSNPN, SVGIG (reference sequence). V was clipped by 3 bases and J by 4 bases; unmatched bases: 6.

The chain combines TRBV5-5 with TRBJ1-2, with 7 bases that match TRBD1. Germline V gene sequence: CDR1 SGHKS, CDR2 YYEKEE (reference sequence). This CDR3 has 13 residues. Trimming cost V 0 bases and J 4 bases; bases outside gene matches: 0. CDR3 in DNA: TGTGCCAGCAGCTTGGGGACAGGCTATGGCTACACCTTC. Protein product: CASSLGTGYGYTF.

The DNA of the CDR3 is TGTGCCAGCACCCTAGACAGGGTGAACACCGGGGAGCTGTTTTTT. It translates to CASTLDRVNTGELFF. The rearrangement uses TRBV7-2 and TRBJ2-2, with 7 positions matching TRBD1. V dropped 7 bases and J dropped 1; count of bases not matched to a gene: 6. This CDR3 spans 15 amino acids. Per germline, CDR1 SGHTA and CDR2 FQGNSA. Full variable domain (remainder filled in from reference TRBV7-2 and TRBJ2-2): GAGVSQSPSNKVTEKGKDVELRCDPISGHTALYWYRQSLGQGLEFLIYFQGNSAPDKSGLPSDRFSAERTGGSVSTLTIQRTQQEDSAVYLCASTLDRVNTGELFFGEGSRLTVL.

The rearrangement uses TRBV2 and TRBJ2-1; D could derive from TRBD1 or TRBD2 (6 bases each). The CDR3 covers 12 residues. Per the germline V gene, CDR1 is SNHLY and CDR2 is FYNNEI. The V end lost 9 bases, the J end lost 14 bases, and 20 bases lay between the germline ends. The DNA of the CDR3 is TGTGCCAGAGGGGGGAACTCAAGGGTGGAGTTCTTC. Protein product: CARGGNSRVEFF.

This chain uses TRBV4-1 with TRBJ1-4; D might be TRBD1 (6 bases). Germline CDR1 and CDR2: MGHRA and YSYEKL. The CDR3 consists of 15 residues. V lost 4 bases to trimming and J lost 7 bases, with 16 bases between them. In DNA form, the CDR3 reads TGCGCCAGCAGCCTTTCCTCACAGGGACGTGAAAAACTGTTTTTT. Its translation is CASSLSSQGREKLFF.

V usage is TRBV28 and J usage is TRBJ1-6, with a tentative D call TRBD1 (5 bases). Trimming removed 11 bases at V and 5 bases at J, with 13 bases between. CDR3 length: 13 amino acids. The germline V gene encodes CDR1 MDHEN and CDR2 SYDVKM. CDR3: CAGRDGNNSPLHF. CDR3 DNA sequence: TGTGCCGGCCGGGACGGAAATAATTCACCCCTCCACTTT.

This clone was seen a few times. The V gene is TRBV6-5, the J gene TRBJ1-5, with D perhaps TRBD1 (5 bases). The CDR3 covers 15 residues. CDR1 MNHEY and CDR2 SVGAGI come from the germline V gene. The germline V and J ends were trimmed by 5 bases and 5 bases, with 16 bases remaining between them. The CDR3 region has the DNA TGTGCCAGCAGTCCCCGGGCAGGGCGGGATCAGCCCCAGCATTTT. It translates to CASSPRAGRDQPQHF.

This chain connects TRBV19 to TRBJ2-2; 8 bases map to TRBD2. The germline V gene has CDR1 LNHDA and CDR2 SQIVND (reference sequence). CDR3 length equals 16 residues. V dropped 6 bases and J dropped 1; count of bases not matched to a gene: 7. Here the CDR3 reads CASRYRLAQNTGELFF. For the CDR3, the DNA is TGTGCCAGTAGGTACCGACTAGCGCAGAACACCGGGGAGCTGTTTTTT.

The rearrangement joins TRBV28 to TRBJ2-5, with D possibly matching TRBD1 (6 bases). Deletions cut 6 bases from V and 1 base from J, with 12 bases between. CDR3 length: 14 residues. The V gene's germline CDR1 is MDHEN and CDR2 SYDVKM. CDR3 sequence (DNA): TGTGCCAGCAGGTCTGGACAGTCCCAAGAGACCCAGTACTTC. Its translation is CASRSGQSQETQYF.

CDR3 sequence: CASSFAQIEQFF. CDR3 nucleotide sequence: TGCGCCAGCAGCTTTGCCCAGATTGAGCAGTTCTTC. The chain uses TRBV5-1 and TRBJ2-1; no firm D call. CDR1 and CDR2 from the germline V gene are SGHRS and YFSETQ. Trimming stripped 2 bases from V and 9 bases from J, with 9 bases between. This CDR3 comprises 12 residues.

The chain couples TRBV14 to TRBJ2-3, with D possibly being TRBD2 (5 bases). V lost 1 base to trimming and J lost 6 bases, with 11 bases between them. The CDR3 sequence is 14 residues long. CDR1 is SGHDN, CDR2 FVKESK, per germline. In DNA form, the CDR3 reads TGTGCCAGCAGCCAAGTACGGGAAGGGGATACGCAGTATTTT. It translates to CASSQVREGDTQYF.

The rearrangement links TRBV4-2 to TRBJ2-7, with TRBD2 matching 12 bases. The CDR3 length is 17 residues. J lost 0 bases, V lost 0 bases, and 3 bases had no gene match. CDR1 is LGHNA, CDR2 YNFKEQ, per germline. CDR3 protein: CASSQDWTSGNSYEQYF. The DNA of the CDR3 is TGTGCCAGCAGCCAAGATTGGACTAGCGGGAACTCCTACGAGCAGTACTTC.

The rearrangement uses TRBV4-1 and TRBJ1-5; D unclear. The ends were cut back, 2 bases at V and 3 bases at J, with 14 bases in the middle. There are 16 residues in the CDR3. Germline lookup yields CDR1 MGHRA and CDR2 YSYEKL. The CDR3 region is CASSQYGPTNNQPQHF. DNA for the CDR3: TGCGCCAGCAGCCAATACGGACCGACGAACAATCAGCCCCAGCATTTT.

As to this clone: This same CDR3 is encoded by further DNA sequences in the sample. The rearrangement uses TRBV28 and TRBJ2-1; D not resolved. Germline V gene lookup returns CDR1 MDHEN and CDR2 SYDVKM. CDR3 size: 12 residues. V was shortened by 4 bases and J by 7 bases, with 8 bases between the two germline ends. The CDR3 bases are TGTGCCAGCAGTTCCAGGAGTAATGAGCAGTTCTTC. Its translation is CASSSRSNEQFF. Full variable domain (missing parts from reference TRBV28 and TRBJ2-1): DVKVTQSSRYLVKRTGEKVFLECVQDMDHENMFWYRQDPGLGLRLIYFSYDVKMKEKGDIPEGYSVSREKKERFSLILESASTNQTSMYLCASSSRSNEQFFGPGTRLTVL.